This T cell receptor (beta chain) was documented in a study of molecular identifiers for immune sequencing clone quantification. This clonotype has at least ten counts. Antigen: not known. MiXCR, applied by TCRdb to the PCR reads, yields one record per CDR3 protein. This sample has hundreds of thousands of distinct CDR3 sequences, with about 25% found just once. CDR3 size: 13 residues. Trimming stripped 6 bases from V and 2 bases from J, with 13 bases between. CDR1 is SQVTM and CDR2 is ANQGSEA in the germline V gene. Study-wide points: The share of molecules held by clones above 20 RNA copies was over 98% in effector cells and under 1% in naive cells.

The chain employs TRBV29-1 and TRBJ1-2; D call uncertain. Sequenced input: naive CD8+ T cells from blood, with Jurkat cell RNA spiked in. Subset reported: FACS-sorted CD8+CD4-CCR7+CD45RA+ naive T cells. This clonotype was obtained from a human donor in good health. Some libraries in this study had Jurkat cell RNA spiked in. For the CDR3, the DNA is TGCAGCGTAGAATCCGGGAAGAACTATGGCTACACCTTC. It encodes CSVESGKNYGYTF.